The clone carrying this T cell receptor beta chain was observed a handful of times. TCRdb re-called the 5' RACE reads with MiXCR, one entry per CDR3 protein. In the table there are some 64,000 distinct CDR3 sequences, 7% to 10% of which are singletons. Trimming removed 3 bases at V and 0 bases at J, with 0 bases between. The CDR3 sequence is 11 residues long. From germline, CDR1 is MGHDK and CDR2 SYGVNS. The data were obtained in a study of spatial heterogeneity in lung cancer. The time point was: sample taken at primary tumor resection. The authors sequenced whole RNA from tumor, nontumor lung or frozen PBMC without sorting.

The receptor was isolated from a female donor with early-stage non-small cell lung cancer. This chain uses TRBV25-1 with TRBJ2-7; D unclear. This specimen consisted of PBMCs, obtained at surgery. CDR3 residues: CASSDSYEQYF. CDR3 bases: TGTGCCAGCAGTGACTCCTACGAGCAGTACTTC.